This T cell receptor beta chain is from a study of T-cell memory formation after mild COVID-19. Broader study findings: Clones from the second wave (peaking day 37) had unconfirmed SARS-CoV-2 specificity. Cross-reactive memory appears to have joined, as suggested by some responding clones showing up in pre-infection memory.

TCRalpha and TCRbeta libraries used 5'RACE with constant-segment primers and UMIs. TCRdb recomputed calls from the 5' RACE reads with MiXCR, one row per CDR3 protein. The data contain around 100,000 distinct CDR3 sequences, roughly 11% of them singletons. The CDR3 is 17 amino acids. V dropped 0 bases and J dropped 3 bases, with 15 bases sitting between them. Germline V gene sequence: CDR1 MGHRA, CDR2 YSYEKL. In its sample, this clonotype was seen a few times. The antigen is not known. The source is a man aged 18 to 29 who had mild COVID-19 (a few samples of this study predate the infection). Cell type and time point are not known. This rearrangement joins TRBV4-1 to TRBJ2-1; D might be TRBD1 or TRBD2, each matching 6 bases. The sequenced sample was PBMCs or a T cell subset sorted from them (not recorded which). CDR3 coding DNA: TGCGCCAGCAGCCAAGATCGGTGGGGGCGGGACTACAATGAGCAGTTCTTC. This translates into CASSQDRWGRDYNEQFF.